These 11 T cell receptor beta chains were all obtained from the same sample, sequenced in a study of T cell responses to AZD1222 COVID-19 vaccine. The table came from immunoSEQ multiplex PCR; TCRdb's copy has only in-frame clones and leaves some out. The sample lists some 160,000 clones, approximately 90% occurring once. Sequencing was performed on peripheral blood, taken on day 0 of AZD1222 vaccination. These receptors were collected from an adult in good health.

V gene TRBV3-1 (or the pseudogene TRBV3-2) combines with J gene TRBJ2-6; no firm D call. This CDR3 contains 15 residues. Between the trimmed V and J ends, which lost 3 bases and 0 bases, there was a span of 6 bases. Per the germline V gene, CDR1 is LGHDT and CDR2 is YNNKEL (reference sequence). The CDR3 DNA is TGTGCCAGCAGCCAGGGTATCTCTGGGGCCAACGTCCTGACTTTC. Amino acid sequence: CASSQGISGANVLTF.

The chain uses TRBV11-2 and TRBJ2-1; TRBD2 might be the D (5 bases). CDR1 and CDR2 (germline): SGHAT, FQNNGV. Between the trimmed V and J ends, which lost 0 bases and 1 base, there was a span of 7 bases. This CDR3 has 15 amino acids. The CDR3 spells CASSLESGSYNEQFF. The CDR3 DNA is TGTGCCAGCAGCTTAGAATCGGGGTCCTACAATGAGCAGTTCTTC.

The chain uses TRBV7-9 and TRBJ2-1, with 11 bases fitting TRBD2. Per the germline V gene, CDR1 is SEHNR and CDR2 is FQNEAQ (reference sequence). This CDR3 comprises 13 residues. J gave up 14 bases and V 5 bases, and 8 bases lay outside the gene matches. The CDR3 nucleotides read TGTGCCAGCAGCCGTGGACTAGCGGGTGATAAGTTCTTC. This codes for CASSRGLAGDKFF. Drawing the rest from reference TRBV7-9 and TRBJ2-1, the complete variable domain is DTGVSQNPRHKITKRGQNVTFRCDPISEHNRLYWYRQTLGQGPEFLTYFQNEAQLEKSRLLSDRFSAERPKGSFSTLEIQRTEQGDSAMYLCASSRGLAGDKFFGPGTRLTVL.

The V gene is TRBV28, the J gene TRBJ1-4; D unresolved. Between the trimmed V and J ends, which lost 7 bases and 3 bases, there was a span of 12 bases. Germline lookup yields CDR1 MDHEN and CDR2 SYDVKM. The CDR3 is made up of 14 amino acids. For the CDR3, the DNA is TGTGCCAGCACCAGAGTCCAATCTAATGAAAAACTGTTTTTT. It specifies CASTRVQSNEKLFF.

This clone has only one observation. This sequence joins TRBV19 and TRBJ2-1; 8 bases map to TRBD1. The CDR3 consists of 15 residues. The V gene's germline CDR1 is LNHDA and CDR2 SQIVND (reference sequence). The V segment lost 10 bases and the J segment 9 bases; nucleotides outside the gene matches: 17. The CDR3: CANDLRDRMGCEQFF. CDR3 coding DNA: TGTGCCAACGACCTCCGGGACAGGATGGGATGTGAGCAGTTCTTC.

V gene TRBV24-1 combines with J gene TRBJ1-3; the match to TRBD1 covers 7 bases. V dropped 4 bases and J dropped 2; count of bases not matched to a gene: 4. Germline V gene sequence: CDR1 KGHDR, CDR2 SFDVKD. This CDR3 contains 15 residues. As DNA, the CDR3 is TGTGCCACCAGTGACCCGACAGGGACTGGAAACACCATATATTTT. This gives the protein CATSDPTGTGNTIYF.

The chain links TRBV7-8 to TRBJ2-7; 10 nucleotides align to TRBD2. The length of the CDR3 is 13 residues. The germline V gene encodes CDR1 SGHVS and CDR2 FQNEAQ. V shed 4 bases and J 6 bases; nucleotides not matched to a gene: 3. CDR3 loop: CASSSGTSVEQYF. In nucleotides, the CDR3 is TGTGCCAGCAGCTCCGGGACTAGCGTCGAGCAGTACTTC. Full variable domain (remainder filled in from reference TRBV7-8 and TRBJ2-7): GAGVSQSPRYKVAKRGQDVALRCDPISGHVSLFWYQQALGQGPEFLTYFQNEAQLDKSGLPSDRFFAERPEGSVSTLKIQRTQQEDSAVYLCASSSGTSVEQYFGPGTRLTVT.

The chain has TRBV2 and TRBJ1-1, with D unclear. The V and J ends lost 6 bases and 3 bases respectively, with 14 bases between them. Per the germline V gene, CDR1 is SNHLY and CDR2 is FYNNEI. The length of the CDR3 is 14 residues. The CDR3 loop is CASRNPPGDTEAFF. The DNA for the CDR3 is TGTGCCAGCAGGAACCCGCCCGGAGACACTGAAGCTTTCTTT.

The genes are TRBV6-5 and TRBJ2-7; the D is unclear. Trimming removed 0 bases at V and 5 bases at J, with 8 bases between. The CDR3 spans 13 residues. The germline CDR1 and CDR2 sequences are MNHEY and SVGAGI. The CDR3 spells CASSYSLGHEQYF. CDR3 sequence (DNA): TGTGCCAGCAGTTACTCGTTGGGCCACGAGCAGTACTTC.

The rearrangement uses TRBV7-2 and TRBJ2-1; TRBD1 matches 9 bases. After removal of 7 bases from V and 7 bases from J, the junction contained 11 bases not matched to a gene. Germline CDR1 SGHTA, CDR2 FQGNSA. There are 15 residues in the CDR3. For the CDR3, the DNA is TGTGCCAGCATCGGAGGGCGGGACAGGGCGAATGAGCAGTTCTTC. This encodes CASIGGRDRANEQFF.

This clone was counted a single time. The CDR3 region has the DNA TGTGCCAGCAGCTTAGCGGCCGGCAGACCTCAAGAGACCCAGTACTTC. This gives the protein CASSLAAGRPQETQYF. The chain has TRBV7-3 and TRBJ2-5; no firm D call. Germline values: CDR1 SGHTA, CDR2 FQGTGA. V lost 2 bases and J 2 bases, leaving 15 bases between the germline ends. The CDR3 has 16 amino acids.